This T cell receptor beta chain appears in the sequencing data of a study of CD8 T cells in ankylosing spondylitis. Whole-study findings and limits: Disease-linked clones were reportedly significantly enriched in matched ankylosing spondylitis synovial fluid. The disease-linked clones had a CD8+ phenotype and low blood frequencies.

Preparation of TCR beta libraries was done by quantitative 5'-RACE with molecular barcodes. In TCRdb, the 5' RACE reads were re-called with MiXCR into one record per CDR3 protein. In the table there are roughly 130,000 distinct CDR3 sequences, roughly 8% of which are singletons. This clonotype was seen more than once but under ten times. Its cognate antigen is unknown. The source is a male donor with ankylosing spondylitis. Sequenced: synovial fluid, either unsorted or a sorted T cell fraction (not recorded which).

The CDR3 loop reads CASSLGGRSYEQYF. For the CDR3, the DNA is TGTGCCAGCAGTTTGGGCGGGAGGTCCTACGAGCAGTACTTC. The chain carries TRBV12-3 or TRBV12-4 and TRBJ2-7; 8 nucleotides agree with TRBD2. CDR3 length: 14 residues. Trimming took 3 bases from V and 1 from J; bases not matched to a gene: 2.